This record covers a single T cell receptor beta chain. Trimming pared 0 bases from V and 9 bases from J, leaving 12 bases between. CDR1 is LGHDT and CDR2 is YNNKEL in the germline V gene (reference sequence). The CDR3 totals 14 residues. These data belong to a study of blood T cell repertoires in COVID-19. Study summary: Acute and convalescent COVID-19 specimens originated in the United States, Italy and Spain. T cells, B-cell-depleted T cells, or PBMCs supplied cDNA or gDNA.

Original analysis: Using reference gene primer amplification, nucleated cell counts were estimated. Sequenced by immunoSEQ multiplex PCR; TCRdb stores in-frame clones only, minus some. V and J calls plus clone size are reproduced from that table; the DNA served to infer D and trimming. The sample lists a few hundred thousand clones; roughly 82% were seen once. The receptor was isolated from a man aged 50 to 60 with active or convalescent COVID-19. V is TRBV3-1 (or the pseudogene TRBV3-2) and J is TRBJ2-1; D uncertain. The sequenced material came from peripheral blood. DNA of the CDR3: TGTGCCAGCAGCCAAGATCCCTCGCGCGGTGAGCAGTTCTTC. This sequence encodes CASSQDPSRGEQFF.